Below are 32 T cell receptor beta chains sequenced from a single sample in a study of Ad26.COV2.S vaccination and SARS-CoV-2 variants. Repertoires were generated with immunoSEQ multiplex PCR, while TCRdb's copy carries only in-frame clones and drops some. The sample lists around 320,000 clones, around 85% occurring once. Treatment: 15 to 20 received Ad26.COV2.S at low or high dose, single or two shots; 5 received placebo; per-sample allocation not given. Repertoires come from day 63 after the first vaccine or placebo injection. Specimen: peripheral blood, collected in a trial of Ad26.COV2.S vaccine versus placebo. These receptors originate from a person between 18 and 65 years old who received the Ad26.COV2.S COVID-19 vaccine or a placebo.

The CDR3 loop is CASSLDFNTGELFF. The CDR3 DNA reads as TGTGCCAGCAGCTTAGATTTTAACACCGGGGAGCTGTTTTTT. The rearrangement links TRBV11-3 to TRBJ2-2; D uncertain. The ends were cut back, 0 bases at V and 2 bases at J, with 4 bases in the middle. Germline V gives CDR1 SGHNT, CDR2 YENEEA. This CDR3 spans 14 amino acids.

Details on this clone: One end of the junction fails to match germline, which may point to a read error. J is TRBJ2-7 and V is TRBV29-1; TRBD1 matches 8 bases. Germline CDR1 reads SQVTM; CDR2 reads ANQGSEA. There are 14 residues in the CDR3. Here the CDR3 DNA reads TGCAGCGTTGGCGGACAGGGCGGCTCCCACGAGCAGTACTTC. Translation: CSVGGQGGSHEQYF.

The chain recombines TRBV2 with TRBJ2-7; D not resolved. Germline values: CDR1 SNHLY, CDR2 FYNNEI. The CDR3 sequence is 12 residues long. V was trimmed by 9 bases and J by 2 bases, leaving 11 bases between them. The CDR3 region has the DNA TGTGCCAGTTCTCAGGAGACCTACGAGCAGTACTTC. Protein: CASSQETYEQYF.

In nucleotides, the CDR3 is TGTGCCAGCAGCTTCGGAAAATCGGTCACTGAAGCTTTCTTT. Amino acid sequence: CASSFGKSVTEAFF. The V call is TRBV11-3, the J call TRBJ1-1; unclear D gene. There are 14 residues in the CDR3. The V end was cut by 3 bases, the J end by 4 bases, with 12 bases between. Germline CDR1 and CDR2: SGHNT and YENEEA.

CDR3 region: CATSEAGTGGEQYF. The CDR3 DNA follows: TGTGCCACCAGTGAAGCCGGGACAGGAGGGGAGCAGTACTTC. The rearrangement links TRBV24-1 to TRBJ2-7; TRBD1 matches 8 bases. The CDR3 length is 14 residues. Germline V gives CDR1 KGHDR, CDR2 SFDVKD. V lost 4 bases, J lost 7 bases, and 8 bases stayed unmatched.

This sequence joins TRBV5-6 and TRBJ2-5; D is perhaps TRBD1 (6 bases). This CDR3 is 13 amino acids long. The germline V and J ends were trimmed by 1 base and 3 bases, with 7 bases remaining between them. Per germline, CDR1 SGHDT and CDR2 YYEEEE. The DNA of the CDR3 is TGTGCCAGCAGCTTGTCAGGGGAAGAGACCCAGTACTTC. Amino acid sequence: CASSLSGEETQYF.

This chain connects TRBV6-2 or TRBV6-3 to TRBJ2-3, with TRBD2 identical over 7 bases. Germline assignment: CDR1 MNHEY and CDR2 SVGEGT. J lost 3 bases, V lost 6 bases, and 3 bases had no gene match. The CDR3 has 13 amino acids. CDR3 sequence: CASSRGGTDTQYF. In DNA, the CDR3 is TGTGCCAGCAGCCGCGGGGGAACAGATACGCAGTATTTT.

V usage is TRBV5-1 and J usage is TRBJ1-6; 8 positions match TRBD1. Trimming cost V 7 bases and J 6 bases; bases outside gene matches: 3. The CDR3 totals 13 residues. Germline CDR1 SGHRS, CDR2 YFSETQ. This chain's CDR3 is CASGQGLNSPLHF. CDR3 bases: TGCGCCAGCGGACAGGGTCTTAATTCACCCCTCCACTTT. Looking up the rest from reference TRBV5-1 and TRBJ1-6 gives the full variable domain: KAGVTQTPRYLIKTRGQQVTLSCSPISGHRSVSWYQQTPGQGLQFLFEYFSETQRNKGNFPGRFSGRQFSNSRSEMNVSTLELGDSALYLCASGQGLNSPLHFGNGTRLTVT.

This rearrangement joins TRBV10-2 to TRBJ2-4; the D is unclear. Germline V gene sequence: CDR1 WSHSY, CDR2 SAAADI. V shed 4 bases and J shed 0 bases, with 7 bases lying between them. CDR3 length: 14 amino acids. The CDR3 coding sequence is TGCGCCAGCAGTGGTACTCTAGCCAAAAACATTCAGTACTTC. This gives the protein CASSGTLAKNIQYF.

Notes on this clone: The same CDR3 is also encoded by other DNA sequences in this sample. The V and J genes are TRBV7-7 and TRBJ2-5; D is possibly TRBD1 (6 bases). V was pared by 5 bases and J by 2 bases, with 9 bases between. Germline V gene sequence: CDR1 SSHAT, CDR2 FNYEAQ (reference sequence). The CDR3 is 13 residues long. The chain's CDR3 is CASSLDSQETQYF. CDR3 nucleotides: TGTGCCAGCAGCCTGGACAGTCAAGAGACCCAGTACTTC.

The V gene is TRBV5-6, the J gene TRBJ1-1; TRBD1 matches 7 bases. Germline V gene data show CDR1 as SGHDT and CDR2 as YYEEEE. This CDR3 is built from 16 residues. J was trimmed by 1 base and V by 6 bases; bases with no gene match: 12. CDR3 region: CASNQQGVTKNTEAFF. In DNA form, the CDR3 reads TGTGCCAGCAACCAGCAGGGGGTGACAAAGAACACTGAAGCTTTCTTT.

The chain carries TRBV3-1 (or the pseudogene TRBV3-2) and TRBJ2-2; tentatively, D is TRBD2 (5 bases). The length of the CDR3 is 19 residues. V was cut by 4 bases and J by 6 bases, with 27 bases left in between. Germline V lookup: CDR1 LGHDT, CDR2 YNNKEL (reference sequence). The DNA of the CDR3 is TGTGCCAGCAGCCCCATTAGGACTGGTGGTCGGGTGTGGCCCGGGGAGCTGTTTTTT. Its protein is CASSPIRTGGRVWPGELFF.

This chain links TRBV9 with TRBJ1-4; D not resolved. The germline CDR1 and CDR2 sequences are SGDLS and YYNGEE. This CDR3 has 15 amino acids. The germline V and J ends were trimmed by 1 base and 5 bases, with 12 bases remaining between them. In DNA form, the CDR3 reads TGTGCCAGCAGCGTATCCCCAGGCCGCAATGAAAAACTGTTTTTT. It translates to CASSVSPGRNEKLFF.

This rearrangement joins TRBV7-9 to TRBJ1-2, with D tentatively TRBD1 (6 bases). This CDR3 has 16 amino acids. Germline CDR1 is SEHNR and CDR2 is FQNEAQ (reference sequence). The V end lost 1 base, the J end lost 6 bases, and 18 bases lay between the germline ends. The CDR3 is CASSLGFGQSRDGYTF. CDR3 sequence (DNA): TGTGCCAGCAGCTTAGGGTTTGGACAGTCGAGGGATGGCTACACCTTC.

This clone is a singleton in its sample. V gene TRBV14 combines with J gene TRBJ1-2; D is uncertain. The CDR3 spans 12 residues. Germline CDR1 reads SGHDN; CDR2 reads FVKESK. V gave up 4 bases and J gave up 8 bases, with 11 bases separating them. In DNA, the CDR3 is TGTGCCAGCAGCCCTGCCCGGTACGGCTACACCTTC. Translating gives CASSPARYGYTF.

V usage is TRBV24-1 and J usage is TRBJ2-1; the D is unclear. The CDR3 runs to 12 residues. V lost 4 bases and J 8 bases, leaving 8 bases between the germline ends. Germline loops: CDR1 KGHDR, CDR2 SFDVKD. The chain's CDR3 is CATSDYNDEQFF. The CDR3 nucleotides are TGTGCCACCAGTGACTATAACGATGAGCAGTTCTTC.

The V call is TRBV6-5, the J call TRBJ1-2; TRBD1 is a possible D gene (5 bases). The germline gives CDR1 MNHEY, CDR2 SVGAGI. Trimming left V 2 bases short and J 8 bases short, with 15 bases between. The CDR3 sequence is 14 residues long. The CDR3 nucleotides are TGTGCCAGCAGTTACGAGGGGACTCCCGGGGGCTACACCTTC. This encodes CASSYEGTPGGYTF.

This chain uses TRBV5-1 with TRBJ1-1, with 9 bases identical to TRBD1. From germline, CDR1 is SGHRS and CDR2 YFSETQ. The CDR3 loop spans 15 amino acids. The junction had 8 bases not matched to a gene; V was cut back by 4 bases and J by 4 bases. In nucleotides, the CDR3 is TGCGCCAGCAGCCCTAGACAGGGGGTTGGCACTGAAGCTTTCTTT. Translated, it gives CASSPRQGVGTEAFF.

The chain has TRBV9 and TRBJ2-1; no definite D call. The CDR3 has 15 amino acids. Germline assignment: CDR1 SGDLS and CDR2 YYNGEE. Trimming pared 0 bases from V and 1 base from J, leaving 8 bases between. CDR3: CASSVEATSYNEQFF. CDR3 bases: TGTGCCAGCAGCGTAGAAGCTACTTCCTACAATGAGCAGTTCTTC. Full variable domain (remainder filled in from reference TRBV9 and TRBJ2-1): DSGVTQTPKHLITATGQRVTLRCSPRSGDLSVYWYQQSLDQGLQFLIQYYNGEERAKGNILERFSAQQFPDLHSELNLSSLELGDSALYFCASSVEATSYNEQFFGPGTRLTVL.

The CDR3 region has the DNA TGTGCCAGCAGCTTACAGTTCTCTGGAAACACCATATATTTT. It is translated as CASSLQFSGNTIYF. The V call is TRBV5-5, the J call TRBJ1-3; D call uncertain. Germline loops: CDR1 SGHKS, CDR2 YYEKEE (reference sequence). V lost 2 bases and J lost 0, with 6 bases in between. This CDR3 is built from 14 residues.

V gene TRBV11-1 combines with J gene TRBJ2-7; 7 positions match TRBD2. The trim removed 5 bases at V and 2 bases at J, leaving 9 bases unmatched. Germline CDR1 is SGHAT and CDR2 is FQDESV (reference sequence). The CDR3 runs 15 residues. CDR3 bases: TGTGCCAGCAGCGAGAAGGGACTACTCCCCTACGAGCAGTACTTC. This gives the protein CASSEKGLLPYEQYF.

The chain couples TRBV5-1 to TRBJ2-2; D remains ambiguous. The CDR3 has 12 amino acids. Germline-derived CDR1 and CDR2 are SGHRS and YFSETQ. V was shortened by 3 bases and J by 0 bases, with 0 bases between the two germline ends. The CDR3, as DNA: TGCGCCAGCAGCTCGAACACCGGGGAGCTGTTTTTT. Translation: CASSSNTGELFF.

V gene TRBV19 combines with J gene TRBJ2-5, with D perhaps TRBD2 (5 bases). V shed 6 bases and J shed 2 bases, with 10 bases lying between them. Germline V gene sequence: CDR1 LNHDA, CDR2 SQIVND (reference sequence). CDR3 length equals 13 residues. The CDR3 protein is CASSSRRQETQYF. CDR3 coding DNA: TGTGCCAGTAGCTCGAGGAGGCAAGAGACCCAGTACTTC.

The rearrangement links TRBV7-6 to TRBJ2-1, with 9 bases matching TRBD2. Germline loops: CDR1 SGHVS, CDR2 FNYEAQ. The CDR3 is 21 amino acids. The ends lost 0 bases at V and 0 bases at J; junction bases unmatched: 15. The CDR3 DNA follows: TGTGCCAGCAGCTTAGCCGGTTGGGGACTAGCTACTTTGGGCTCCTACAATGAGCAGTTCTTC. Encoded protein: CASSLAGWGLATLGSYNEQFF.

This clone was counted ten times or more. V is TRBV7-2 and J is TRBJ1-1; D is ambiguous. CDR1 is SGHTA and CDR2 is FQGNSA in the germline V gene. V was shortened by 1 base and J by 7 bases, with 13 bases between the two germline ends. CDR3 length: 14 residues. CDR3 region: CASSLDSAGIEAFF. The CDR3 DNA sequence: TGTGCCAGCAGCTTAGACAGCGCGGGGATTGAAGCTTTCTTT. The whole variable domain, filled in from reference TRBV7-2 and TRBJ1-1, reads GAGVSQSPSNKVTEKGKDVELRCDPISGHTALYWYRQSLGQGLEFLIYFQGNSAPDKSGLPSDRFSAERTGGSVSTLTIQRTQQEDSAVYLCASSLDSAGIEAFFGQGTRLTVV.

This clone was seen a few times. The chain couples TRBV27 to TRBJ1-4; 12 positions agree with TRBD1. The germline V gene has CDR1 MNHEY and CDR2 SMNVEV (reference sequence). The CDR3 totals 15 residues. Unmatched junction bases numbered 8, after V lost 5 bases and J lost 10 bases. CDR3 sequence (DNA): TGTGCCAGCAGTGCTCCGGGACAGGGGGCTAGAAAACTGTTTTTT. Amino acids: CASSAPGQGARKLFF.

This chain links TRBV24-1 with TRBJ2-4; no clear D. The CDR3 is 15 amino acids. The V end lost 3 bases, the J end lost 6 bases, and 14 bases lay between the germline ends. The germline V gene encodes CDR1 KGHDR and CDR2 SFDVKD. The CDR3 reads CATSDGKRLPNIQYF. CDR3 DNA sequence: TGTGCCACCAGTGATGGAAAGAGACTGCCAAACATTCAGTACTTC.

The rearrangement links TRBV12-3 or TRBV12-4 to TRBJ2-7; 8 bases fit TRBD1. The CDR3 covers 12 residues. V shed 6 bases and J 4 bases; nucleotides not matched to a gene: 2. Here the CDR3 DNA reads TGTGCCAGCAGCCGACAGGGGTACGAGCAGTACTTC. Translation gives CASSRQGYEQYF.

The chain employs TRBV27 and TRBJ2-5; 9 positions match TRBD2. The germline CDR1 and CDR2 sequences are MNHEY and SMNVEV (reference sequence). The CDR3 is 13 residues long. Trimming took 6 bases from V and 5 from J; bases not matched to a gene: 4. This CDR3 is CASRAGGRETQYF. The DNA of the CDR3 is TGTGCCAGCAGGGCGGGGGGGCGTGAGACCCAGTACTTC.

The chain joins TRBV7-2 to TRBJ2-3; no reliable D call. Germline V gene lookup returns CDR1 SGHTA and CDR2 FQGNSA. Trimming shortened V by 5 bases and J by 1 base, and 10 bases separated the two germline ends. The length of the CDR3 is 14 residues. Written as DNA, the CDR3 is TGTGCCAGCAGCATCGACTCTGGCACAGATACGCAGTATTTT. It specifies CASSIDSGTDTQYF.

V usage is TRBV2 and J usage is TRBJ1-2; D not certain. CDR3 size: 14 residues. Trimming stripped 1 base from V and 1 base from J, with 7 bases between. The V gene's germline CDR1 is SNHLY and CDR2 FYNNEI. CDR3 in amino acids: CASSEEVFNYGYTF. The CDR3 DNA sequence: TGTGCCAGCAGTGAAGAGGTTTTTAACTATGGCTACACCTTC.

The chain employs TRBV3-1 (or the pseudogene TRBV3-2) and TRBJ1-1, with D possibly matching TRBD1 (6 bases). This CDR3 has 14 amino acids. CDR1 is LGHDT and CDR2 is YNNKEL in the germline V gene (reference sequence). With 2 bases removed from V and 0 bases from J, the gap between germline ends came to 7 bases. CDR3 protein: CASSQTGMNTEAFF. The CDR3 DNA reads TGTGCCAGCAGCCAAACAGGGATGAACACTGAAGCTTTCTTT.